The 30 T cell receptor beta chains reported below all come from one sample, sequenced in a study of T cell responses to AZD1222 COVID-19 vaccine. Profiling relied on immunoSEQ multiplex PCR, and the TCRdb table lists in-frame clones only, not all of them. The sample records tens of thousands of clones, more than 75% being singletons. Sequenced here: peripheral blood, sampled on day 0 of AZD1222 vaccination. Every receptor here comes from an adult in good health.

CDR3 protein: CASSHYLQSYEQYF. The CDR3 nucleotides read TGTGCCAGCAGCCACTACCTACAGTCCTACGAGCAGTACTTC. The chain has TRBV11-2 and TRBJ2-7; D remains ambiguous. The CDR3 is 14 amino acids. Germline V lookup: CDR1 SGHAT, CDR2 FQNNGV. V lost 5 bases and J lost 1, with 12 bases in between.

This chain uses TRBV5-1 with TRBJ2-2; possible D gene TRBD2, 6 bases. Germline V lookup: CDR1 SGHRS, CDR2 YFSETQ. This CDR3 is 16 amino acids long. The V end lost 4 bases, the J end lost 4 bases, and 17 bases lay between the germline ends. For the CDR3, the DNA is TGCGCCAGCAGCCCCGGGGCTAGCGAGAGCACCGGGGAGCTGTTTTTT. It specifies CASSPGASESTGELFF.

The J gene is TRBJ1-3, the V gene TRBV4-1; D gene unclear. CDR3 length: 15 residues. V dropped 3 bases and J dropped 4 bases, with 13 bases sitting between them. In germline, CDR1 is MGHRA, CDR2 YSYEKL. The CDR3 reads CASSQRDFAGNTIYF. The CDR3 DNA is TGCGCCAGCAGCCAGCGAGATTTCGCCGGAAACACCATATATTTT.

The genes are TRBV5-6 and TRBJ2-7; perhaps TRBD2 as D (6 bases). There are 14 residues in the CDR3. Per the germline V gene, CDR1 is SGHDT and CDR2 is YYEEEE. Trimming left V 2 bases short and J 3 bases short, with 12 bases between. CDR3 nucleotides: TGTGCCAGCAGCTTAGCGGGTGGGTTCTACGAGCAGTACTTC. Translated, it gives CASSLAGGFYEQYF.

The chain combines TRBV10-3 with TRBJ2-7; 8 nucleotides match TRBD2. There are 15 residues in the CDR3. Germline CDR1 and CDR2: ENHRY and SYGVKD. The J segment lost 6 bases and the V segment lost 7 bases, leaving 14 bases of the junction unmatched. The CDR3 DNA reads TGTGCCATCACTTCATCGACGGGAGGGCTCCCCGAGCAGTACTTC. Residues: CAITSSTGGLPEQYF.

The chain couples TRBV7-9 to TRBJ1-2, with a possible D match to TRBD1 (5 bases). Germline CDR1 SEHNR, CDR2 FQNEAQ (reference sequence). Trimming removed 1 base from V and 2 bases from J, with 11 bases in between. This CDR3 region has 15 residues. The CDR3 sequence is CASSLEFGTNYGYTF. For the CDR3, the DNA is TGTGCCAGCAGCTTAGAGTTCGGGACGAACTATGGCTACACCTTC.

The chain carries TRBV6-5 and TRBJ1-5; unclear D gene. Trimming shortened V by 1 base and J by 0 bases, and 7 bases separated the two germline ends. This CDR3 is 15 amino acids long. Per the germline V gene, CDR1 is MNHEY and CDR2 is SVGAGI. Written as DNA, the CDR3 is TGTGCCAGCAGTTACTTTCTGAATAGCAATCAGCCCCAGCATTTT. It specifies CASSYFLNSNQPQHF.

The chain couples TRBV10-3 to TRBJ2-3; 8 bases align to TRBD2. Germline CDR1 reads ENHRY; CDR2 reads SYGVKD. V trimming: 6 bases; J trimming: 11 bases; junction bases outside the gene matches: 13. The CDR3 covers 14 residues. The CDR3 sequence: CAISSPAGEEKQYF. CDR3 bases: TGTGCCATCAGCAGCCCAGCGGGAGAAGAAAAGCAGTATTTT.

V and J are TRBV3-1 (or the pseudogene TRBV3-2) and TRBJ1-2; D gene unclear. The V end was cut by 0 bases, the J end by 0 bases, with 11 bases between. This CDR3 has 16 amino acids. CDR1 LGHDT and CDR2 YNNKEL come from the germline V gene (reference sequence). Written as DNA, the CDR3 is TGTGCCAGCAGCCAAGAAACTGGGTCTGCTAACTATGGCTACACCTTC. Translated, it gives CASSQETGSANYGYTF.

V gene TRBV14 combines with J gene TRBJ2-1; 8 bases map to TRBD1. Germline V gene lookup returns CDR1 SGHDN and CDR2 FVKESK. There are 15 residues in the CDR3. V lost 0 bases and J lost 11; bases outside the gene matches: 9. The CDR3 DNA sequence: TGTGCCAGCAGCCAAGATCCGGGCGCAGGGGGCAAGCAGTTCTTC. Translation gives CASSQDPGAGGKQFF.

The CDR3 here is CASSIGPNTGELFF. The DNA of the CDR3 is TGTGCCAGTAGTATAGGGCCGAACACCGGGGAGCTGTTTTTT. V is TRBV19 and J is TRBJ2-2; D unresolved. V lost 1 base to trimming and J lost 0 bases, with 3 bases between them. The CDR3 sequence is 14 residues long. Germline V gives CDR1 LNHDA, CDR2 SQIVND (reference sequence).

This chain joins TRBV7-8 and TRBJ2-2, with D possibly being TRBD1 or TRBD2 (6 bases each). Germline CDR1 and CDR2: SGHVS and FQNEAQ. The CDR3 spans 16 residues. The V and J ends lost 5 bases and 1 base respectively, with 14 bases between them. The CDR3 is CASSPPGALNTGELFF. The CDR3 nucleotides are TGTGCCAGCAGCCCTCCGGGGGCCCTGAACACCGGGGAGCTGTTTTTT. Based on the CDR3 plus reference TRBV7-8 and TRBJ2-2, the full variable domain is GAGVSQSPRYKVAKRGQDVALRCDPISGHVSLFWYQQALGQGPEFLTYFQNEAQLDKSGLPSDRFFAERPEGSVSTLKIQRTQQEDSAVYLCASSPPGALNTGELFFGEGSRLTVL.

V gene TRBV6-1 combines with J gene TRBJ1-3, with 10 bases that match TRBD1. With V trimmed by 2 bases and J by 5 bases, 6 bases remained unmatched. The CDR3 covers 16 residues. Germline values: CDR1 MNHNS, CDR2 SASEGT. The CDR3 loop reads CASSESATGGRNTIYF. The CDR3 DNA is TGTGCCAGCAGTGAATCGGCGACAGGGGGCCGAAACACCATATATTTT.

The rearrangement uses TRBV9 and TRBJ2-7; D ambiguous. Germline V gene lookup returns CDR1 SGDLS and CDR2 YYNGEE. The CDR3 length is 14 residues. Trimming stripped 0 bases from V and 2 bases from J, with 9 bases between. CDR3 loop: CASSVEAETYEQYF. CDR3 coding DNA: TGTGCCAGCAGCGTAGAGGCAGAGACCTACGAGCAGTACTTC.

Note on this clone: One end of the junction fails to match germline, which may point to a read error. The chain uses TRBV6-1 and TRBJ1-1; D unresolved. Germline CDR1 and CDR2: MNHNS and SASEGT. The CDR3 totals 14 residues. The CDR3 loop is CVSSDSWQNTEAFF. The CDR3 nucleotides are TGTGTCAGCAGTGATTCGTGGCAGAACACTGAAGCTTTCTTT.

The chain is built from TRBV6-2 or TRBV6-3 and TRBJ1-5; D is uncertain. V was pared by 6 bases and J by 1 base, with 7 bases between. The CDR3 covers 13 residues. Per the germline V gene, CDR1 is MNHEY and CDR2 is SVGEGT. The CDR3 nucleotides are TGTGCCAGCAGCCCGACAAGCAATCAGCCCCAGCATTTT. It translates to CASSPTSNQPQHF.

V is TRBV24-1 and J is TRBJ2-1; D is possibly TRBD1 (5 bases). CDR3 length: 15 residues. The ends were cut back, 3 bases at V and 5 bases at J, with 13 bases in the middle. Germline CDR1 KGHDR, CDR2 SFDVKD. This CDR3 reads CATSDRGHANNEQFF. CDR3 DNA sequence: TGTGCCACCAGTGATCGAGGACACGCCAACAATGAGCAGTTCTTC.

The rearrangement joins TRBV18 to TRBJ2-7, with D tentatively TRBD1 (5 bases). Germline V gene data show CDR1 as KGHSH and CDR2 as LQKENI. CDR3 length: 14 amino acids. V was shortened by 7 bases and J by 2 bases, with 15 bases between the two germline ends. The CDR3 DNA sequence: TGTGCCAGCTTAAACTTCAGGGCCCCCTACGAGCAGTACTTC. Translated, it gives CASLNFRAPYEQYF.

This clone was picked up one time. This sequence joins TRBV27 and TRBJ2-2; no clear D. This CDR3 is built from 16 residues. Between the trimmed V and J ends, which lost 5 bases and 1 base, there was a span of 14 bases. Per germline, CDR1 MNHEY and CDR2 SMNVEV (reference sequence). The CDR3 DNA is TGTGCCAGCAGTCCGCCCCCAGCACTGAACACCGGGGAGCTGTTTTTT. Amino acids: CASSPPPALNTGELFF.

The chain has TRBV25-1 and TRBJ1-2; the D gene is possibly TRBD1 (5 bases). Per germline, CDR1 MGHDK and CDR2 SYGVNS. V lost 4 bases and J lost 4, with 10 bases in between. This CDR3 region has 13 residues. The CDR3 region is CASSVGRGYGYTF. CDR3 sequence (DNA): TGTGCCAGCAGTGTGGGTAGGGGCTATGGCTACACCTTC.

The genes are TRBV6-5 and TRBJ2-7; 8 nucleotides line up with TRBD1. V shed 4 bases and J 11 bases; nucleotides not matched to a gene: 10. Germline V gene data show CDR1 as MNHEY and CDR2 as SVGAGI. The CDR3 has 13 amino acids. CDR3 amino acids: CASSFTGTGYKYF. The CDR3, as DNA: TGTGCCAGCAGTTTCACCGGGACAGGTTATAAGTACTTC.

The rearrangement joins TRBV9 to TRBJ1-1; D unclear. Germline V gene sequence: CDR1 SGDLS, CDR2 YYNGEE. V lost 3 bases to trimming and J lost 6 bases, with 18 bases between them. The CDR3 runs to 15 residues. The CDR3 DNA reads as TGTGCCAGCAGCGCCCTATTTCTCGGCTCCTCTGAAGCTTTCTTT. This encodes CASSALFLGSSEAFF.

This clone was observed a single time. The gene calls are TRBV2 and TRBJ2-3; 8 bases are shared with TRBD1. CDR1 and CDR2 (germline): SNHLY, FYNNEI. The CDR3 consists of 14 residues. V trimming: 8 bases; J trimming: 4 bases; junction bases outside the gene matches: 8. DNA of the CDR3: TGTGCCAGCCCCCGGGGCAGGGGGCCAGATACGCAGTATTTT. As protein: CASPRGRGPDTQYF.

The table lists this clone with a count of one. The chain carries TRBV7-8 and TRBJ2-6; D not certain. Trimming cost V 5 bases and J 2 bases, with 13 bases left between them. The length of the CDR3 is 16 residues. CDR1 and CDR2 from the germline V gene are SGHVS and FQNEAQ. In DNA form, the CDR3 reads TGTGCCAGCAGCCCTGGAGTCGACACTGGGGCCAACGTCCTGACTTTC. Encoded protein: CASSPGVDTGANVLTF.

The V and J genes are TRBV19 and TRBJ1-2; 7 bases align to TRBD1. After removal of 3 bases from V and 7 bases from J, the junction contained 5 bases not matched to a gene. The germline gives CDR1 LNHDA, CDR2 SQIVND (reference sequence). The CDR3 runs 13 residues. CDR3 nucleotides: TGTGCCAGTAGTATGCGGACAGGTTCTGGCTACACCTTC. Protein: CASSMRTGSGYTF.

The chain combines TRBV11-3 with TRBJ1-4, with D uncertain. CDR1 and CDR2 (germline): SGHNT, YENEEA. Trimming pared 8 bases from V and 1 base from J, leaving 8 bases between. The CDR3 has 13 amino acids. CDR3 DNA: TGTGCCAGCTCGTCGCGAACTAATGAAAAACTGTTTTTT. Its translation is CASSSRTNEKLFF.

V is TRBV11-2 and J is TRBJ2-3; D may be TRBD1 (6 bases). Germline lookup yields CDR1 SGHAT and CDR2 FQNNGV. The CDR3 consists of 16 residues. V was clipped by 0 bases and J by 0 bases, with 10 bases between them. Here the CDR3 reads CASSLDDRPSTDTQYF. In DNA form, the CDR3 reads TGTGCCAGCAGCTTAGACGACAGGCCTAGCACAGATACGCAGTATTTT.

The chain couples TRBV9 to TRBJ2-1; 10 positions match TRBD2. V lost 3 bases and J lost 8; bases outside the gene matches: 11. This CDR3 has 16 amino acids. Germline V lookup: CDR1 SGDLS, CDR2 YYNGEE. In DNA form, the CDR3 reads TGTGCCAGCAGCGCGAGCCCTAGCGGGAGAAGCTATGAGCAGTTCTTC. Protein product: CASSASPSGRSYEQFF.

This rearrangement joins TRBV7-9 to TRBJ1-6; 7 bases fit TRBD1. The CDR3 spans 18 residues. Germline assignment: CDR1 SEHNR and CDR2 FQNEAQ (reference sequence). With V trimmed by 0 bases and J by 0 bases, 5 bases remained unmatched. In DNA form, the CDR3 reads TGTGCCAGCAGCTTAGCCAGGGGGGCGAGCTCCTATAATTCACCCCTCCACTTT. Translating gives CASSLARGASSYNSPLHF.

A few counts support this clone. This chain uses TRBV5-5 with TRBJ2-1; D ambiguous. Germline V gene data show CDR1 as SGHKS and CDR2 as YYEKEE (reference sequence). Trimming shortened V by 4 bases and J by 5 bases, and 10 bases separated the two germline ends. The CDR3 length is 13 residues. CDR3 in amino acids: CASSQTVNNEQFF. The CDR3 bases are TGTGCCAGCAGCCAAACAGTAAACAATGAGCAGTTCTTC.